This TCR beta chain was identified in a study of response to subunit inactivated influenza vaccine. Findings and caveats of the study: The authors put forward the suggestion that each seasonal influenza vaccination may bring in only a limited number of new T cells.

TCRdb itself ran the RT-PCR reads through MiXCR, one entry per CDR3 protein. This sample has almost 600,000 distinct CDR3 sequences, with less than 15% found just once. Comment on this clonotype: The antigen is undetermined.

The germline V gene encodes CDR1 MGHDK and CDR2 SYGVNS. Germline trimming cut 4 bases from V and 0 bases from J; bases unmatched to any gene: 5. The CDR3 length is 17 residues. The chain combines TRBV25-1 with TRBJ2-3; 12 bases line up with TRBD2. This clonotype was obtained from a man aged 45-60 years who received an inactivated influenza vaccine. This specimen was PBMCs from blood, taken about 13 days after vaccination. CDR3 region: CASSGLAGGPSTDTQYF. As DNA, the CDR3 is TGTGCCAGCAGTGGGCTAGCGGGAGGGCCGAGCACAGATACGCAGTATTTT.